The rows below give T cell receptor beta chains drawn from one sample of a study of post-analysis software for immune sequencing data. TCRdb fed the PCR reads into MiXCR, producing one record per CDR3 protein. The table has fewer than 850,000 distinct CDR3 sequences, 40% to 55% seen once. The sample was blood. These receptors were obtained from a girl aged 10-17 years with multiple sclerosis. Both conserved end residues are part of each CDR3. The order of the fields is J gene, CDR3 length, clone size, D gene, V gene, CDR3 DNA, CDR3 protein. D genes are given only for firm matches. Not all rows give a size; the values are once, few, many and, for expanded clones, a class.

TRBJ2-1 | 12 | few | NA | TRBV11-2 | TGTGCCAGCAGCTTAGGTGGACATGAGCAGTTCTTC | CASSLGGHEQFF
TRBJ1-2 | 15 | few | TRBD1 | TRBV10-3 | TGTGCCATCGGTGAGTCCCGGGACAGGAGCTATGGCTACACCTTC | CAIGESRDRSYGYTF
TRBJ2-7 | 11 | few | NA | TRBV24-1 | TGTGCCACCAGTGACGGCTACGAGCAGTACTTC | CATSDGYEQYF
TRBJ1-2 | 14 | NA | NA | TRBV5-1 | TGCGCCAGCAGCTTGGAGGGGCAGGCCAATGGCTACACCTTC | CASSLEGQANGYTF
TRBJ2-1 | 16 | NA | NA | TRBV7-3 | TGTGCCAGCAGCTTAGGAGGGGTCGGATCCTACAATGAGCAGTTCTTC | CASSLGGVGSYNEQFF
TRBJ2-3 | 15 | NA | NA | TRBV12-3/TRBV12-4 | TGTGCCAGCAGTTTACTTGCGGCTAGCACAGATACGGAGTATTTT | CASSLLAASTDTEYF
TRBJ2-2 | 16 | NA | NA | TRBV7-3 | TGTGCCAGCAGTCCAGGGGCGGGAGCTGACACCGGGGAGCTGTTTTTT | CASSPGAGADTGELFF
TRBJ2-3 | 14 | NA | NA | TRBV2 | TGTGCCAGCAGTGAAGCGGGCTCGGAAGATACGCAGTATTTT | CASSEAGSEDTQYF
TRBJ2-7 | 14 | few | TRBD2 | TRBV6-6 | TGTGCCAGCAGTTTACTAGCGGGGGGAAACGAGCAGTACTTC | CASSLLAGGNEQYF
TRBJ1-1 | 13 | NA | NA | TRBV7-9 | TGTGCCAGCAGCTTTCTTATCTACACTGAAGCTTTCTTT | CASSFLIYTEAFF
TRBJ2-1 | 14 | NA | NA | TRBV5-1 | TGCGCCAGCAGCTCCGGACTAACCGACAATGAGCAGTTCTTC | CASSSGLTDNEQFF
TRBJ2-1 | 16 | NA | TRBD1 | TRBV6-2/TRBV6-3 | TGTGCCAGCAGTTCCCCACAGGGGACATTCTACAATGAGCAGTTCTTC | CASSSPQGTFYNEQFF
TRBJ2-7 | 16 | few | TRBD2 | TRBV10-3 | TGTGCCATCAGTGAGTCCCTAGCGGAGTCCCACTACGAGCAGTACTTC | CAISESLAESHYEQYF
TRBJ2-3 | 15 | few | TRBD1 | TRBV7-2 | TGTGCCAGCAGCTTATCCCGGACAGGAACAGATACGCAGTATTTT | CASSLSRTGTDTQYF
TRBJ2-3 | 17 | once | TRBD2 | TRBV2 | TGTGCCAGCAGTGAATTCTTTCGGACTAGTTCCCCAGATACGCAGTATTTT | CASSEFFRTSSPDTQYF
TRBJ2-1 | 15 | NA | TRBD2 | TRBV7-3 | TGTGCCAGCAGCTCCCGAAGCGGGAGGGGCAATGAGCAGTTCTTC | CASSSRSGRGNEQFF
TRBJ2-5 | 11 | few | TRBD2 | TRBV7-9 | TGTGCCAGCAGCGCCCGGGGGGAGCAGTACTTC | CASSARGEQYF
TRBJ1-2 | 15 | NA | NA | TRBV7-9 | TGTGCCAGCAGCTCCTCACTCGACTGGCGCGATGGCTACACCTTC | CASSSSLDWRDGYTF
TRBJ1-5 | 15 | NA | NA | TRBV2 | TGTGCCAGCCGAAAGGACAGACGGTTGGTTCAGCCCCAGCATTTT | CASRKDRRLVQPQHF
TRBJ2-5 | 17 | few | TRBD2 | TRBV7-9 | TGTGCCAGCAGCTCACGACTAGCGGACCGGGCAGGGGAGACCCAGTACTTC | CASSSRLADRAGETQYF
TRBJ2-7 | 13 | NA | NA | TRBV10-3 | TGTGCCATCAGTGGGTCGGAGAGCTACGAGCAGTACTTC | CAISGSESYEQYF
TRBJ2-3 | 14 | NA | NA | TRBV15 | TGTGCCACCAGTATACATCAGGGGCTAGATACGCAGTATTTT | CATSIHQGLDTQYF
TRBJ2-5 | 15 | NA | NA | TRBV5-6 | TGTGCCAGCAGCGACGTAGGGCACCGCCAAGAGACCCAGTACTTC | CASSDVGHRQETQYF
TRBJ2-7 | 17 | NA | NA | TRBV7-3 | TGTGCCAGCAGCTTTAGGAGTGGTGCTTTGACCACCTACGAGCAGTACTTC | CASSFRSGALTTYEQYF
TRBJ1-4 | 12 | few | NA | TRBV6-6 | TGTGCCAGCAGTGACCCAAAAGAAAAACTGTTTTTT | CASSDPKEKLFF
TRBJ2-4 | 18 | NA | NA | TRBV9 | TGTGCCAGCAGCGGAGAACTGTATGGCCATCCTTCCAAAAACATTCAGTACTTC | CASSGELYGHPSKNIQYF
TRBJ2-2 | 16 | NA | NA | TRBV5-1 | TGCGCCAGCAGCTTGGAGGTATCTCAGTACACCGGGGAGCTGTTTTTT | CASSLEVSQYTGELFF
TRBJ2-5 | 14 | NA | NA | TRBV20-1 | TGCAGTGCTAGAGAGTACAAGATACAAGAGACCCAGTACTTC | CSAREYKIQETQYF
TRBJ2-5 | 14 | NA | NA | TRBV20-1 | TGCAGTGCTAGAGATGGCAGCAACCAAGAGACCCAGTACTTC | CSARDGSNQETQYF
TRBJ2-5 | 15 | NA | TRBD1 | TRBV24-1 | TGTGCCACCAGTGATCGACAGGGGGTCCAAGAGACCCAGTACTTC | CATSDRQGVQETQYF
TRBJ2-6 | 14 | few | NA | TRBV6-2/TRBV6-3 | TGTGCCAGCAATAAGGGACCTGGGGCCAACGTCCTGACTTTC | CASNKGPGANVLTF
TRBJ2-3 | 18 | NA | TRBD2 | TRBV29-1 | TGCAGCGTCCGTGGACTAGCGGGAGGGCCTTCCCCCACAGATACGCAGTATTTT | CSVRGLAGGPSPTDTQYF
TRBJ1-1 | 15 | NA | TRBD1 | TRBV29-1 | TGCAGCGCCAGTCGCGGGGGACAGGGCACCACTGAAGCTTTCTTT | CSASRGGQGTTEAFF
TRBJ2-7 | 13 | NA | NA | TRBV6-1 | TGTGCCAGCAGACCCTGGGGAGACTACGAGCAGTACTTC | CASRPWGDYEQYF